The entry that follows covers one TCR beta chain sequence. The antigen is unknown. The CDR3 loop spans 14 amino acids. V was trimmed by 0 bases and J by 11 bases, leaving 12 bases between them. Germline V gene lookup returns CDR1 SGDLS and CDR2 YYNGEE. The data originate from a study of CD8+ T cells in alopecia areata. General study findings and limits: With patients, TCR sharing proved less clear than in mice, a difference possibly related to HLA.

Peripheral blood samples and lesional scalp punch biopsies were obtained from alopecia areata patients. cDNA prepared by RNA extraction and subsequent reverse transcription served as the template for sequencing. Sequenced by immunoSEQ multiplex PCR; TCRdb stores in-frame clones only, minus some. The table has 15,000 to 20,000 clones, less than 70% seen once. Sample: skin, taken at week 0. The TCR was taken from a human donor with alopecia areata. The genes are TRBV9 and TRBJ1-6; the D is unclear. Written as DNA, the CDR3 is TGTGCCAGCAGCGTAGGCCCAGAAAAGGCACCCCTCCACTTT. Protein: CASSVGPEKAPLHF.